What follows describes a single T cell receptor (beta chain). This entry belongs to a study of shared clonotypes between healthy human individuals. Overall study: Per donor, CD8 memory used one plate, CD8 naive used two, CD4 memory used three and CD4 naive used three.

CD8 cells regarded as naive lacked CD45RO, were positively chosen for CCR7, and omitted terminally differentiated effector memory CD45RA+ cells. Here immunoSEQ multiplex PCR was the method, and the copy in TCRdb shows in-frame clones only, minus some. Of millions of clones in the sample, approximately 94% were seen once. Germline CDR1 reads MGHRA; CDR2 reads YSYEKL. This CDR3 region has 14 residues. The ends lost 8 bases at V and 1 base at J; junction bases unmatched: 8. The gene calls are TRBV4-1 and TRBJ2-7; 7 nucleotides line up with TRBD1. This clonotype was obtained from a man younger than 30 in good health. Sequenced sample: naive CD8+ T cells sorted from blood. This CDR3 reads CASGYGTESYEQYF. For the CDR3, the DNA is TGCGCCAGCGGGTACGGGACAGAGTCCTACGAGCAGTACTTC.